One and the same sample provided the 8 T cell receptor beta chains below, sequenced in a study of blood T cell repertoires in COVID-19. Clones were sequenced by immunoSEQ multiplex PCR, and TCRdb holds only the in-frame ones, with some missing. Of about 150,000 clones in the sample, 84% are singletons; the top ten hold around 2.2%. The sequenced sample was peripheral blood. All receptors derive from a man in his 70s with acute or convalescent COVID-19.

CDR3 protein: CASSVPQGAVTYEQYF. CDR3 DNA: TGTGCCAGCAGTGTGCCCCAGGGGGCAGTGACCTACGAGCAGTACTTC. The chain uses TRBV2 and TRBJ2-7; 8 bases fit TRBD1. The CDR3 length is 16 residues. Germline CDR1 is SNHLY and CDR2 is FYNNEI. J gave up 2 bases and V 4 bases, and 10 bases lay outside the gene matches. The full variable domain, completed using reference TRBV2 and TRBJ2-7, is EPEVTQTPSHQVTQMGQEVILRCVPISNHLYFYWYRQILGQKVEFLVSFYNNEISEKSEIFDDQFSVERPDGSNFTLKIRSTKLEDSAMYFCASSVPQGAVTYEQYFGPGTRLTVT.

This clone has a handful of counts. The chain employs TRBV7-9 and TRBJ1-4, with 7 bases matching TRBD1. Germline CDR1 reads SEHNR; CDR2 reads FQNEAQ (reference sequence). The CDR3 runs to 14 residues. Trimming took 5 bases from V and 8 from J; bases not matched to a gene: 8. The CDR3 sequence: CASSRRGLGEKLFF. The CDR3 coding sequence is TGTGCCAGCAGCCGGAGGGGGCTAGGGGAAAAACTGTTTTTT. Using reference TRBV7-9 and TRBJ1-4 for the parts outside the CDR3, the full variable domain is DTGVSQNPRHKITKRGQNVTFRCDPISEHNRLYWYRQTLGQGPEFLTYFQNEAQLEKSRLLSDRFSAERPKGSFSTLEIQRTEQGDSAMYLCASSRRGLGEKLFFGSGTQLSVL.

V usage is TRBV7-9 and J usage is TRBJ2-3; D gene uncertain. V was shortened by 1 base and J by 0 bases, with 11 bases between the two germline ends. Per germline, CDR1 SEHNR and CDR2 FQNEAQ (reference sequence). The CDR3 consists of 16 residues. CDR3 sequence (DNA): TGTGCCAGCAGCTTAGGGGCTGTCCCTAGCACAGATACGCAGTATTTT. Its protein product is CASSLGAVPSTDTQYF.

The chain recombines TRBV5-5 with TRBJ2-3; TRBD2 agrees at 9 bases. Trimming cost V 1 base and J 3 bases; bases outside gene matches: 9. CDR3 length equals 17 residues. Germline CDR1 is SGHKS and CDR2 is YYEKEE (reference sequence). CDR3 DNA sequence: TGTGCCAGCAGCTTGCTAATGCGGGGGGGTCGAACAGATACGCAGTATTTT. This translates into CASSLLMRGGRTDTQYF.

The genes are TRBV18 and TRBJ2-3, with 9 nucleotides matching TRBD2. CDR1 and CDR2 from the germline V gene are KGHSH and LQKENI. The CDR3 spans 15 residues. The V and J ends lost 6 bases and 6 bases, in that order; junction bases with no gene match: 10. The CDR3 sequence is CASSYSGSGSDTQYF. CDR3 coding DNA: TGTGCCAGCTCTTACAGTGGTAGCGGGAGTGATACGCAGTATTTT.

V is TRBV28 and J is TRBJ2-7; the D gene is possibly TRBD1 (5 bases). This CDR3 is 12 amino acids long. V lost 3 bases, J lost 4 bases, and 7 bases lay in between. Germline V gene data show CDR1 as MDHEN and CDR2 as SYDVKM. CDR3 in DNA: TGTGCCAGCAGTTTCCAGGGATACGAGCAGTACTTC. Amino acid sequence: CASSFQGYEQYF. Filled out from reference TRBV28 and TRBJ2-7, the complete variable domain reads DVKVTQSSRYLVKRTGEKVFLECVQDMDHENMFWYRQDPGLGLRLIYFSYDVKMKEKGDIPEGYSVSREKKERFSLILESASTNQTSMYLCASSFQGYEQYFGPGTRLTVT.

V is TRBV7-9 and J is TRBJ2-4; TRBD2 agrees at 7 bases. CDR3 length equals 16 residues. J lost 6 bases, V lost 1 base, and 9 bases had no gene match. Germline-derived CDR1 and CDR2 are SEHNR and FQNEAQ (reference sequence). This CDR3 is CASSLGTREGGNIQYF. CDR3 DNA sequence: TGTGCCAGCAGCTTAGGGACTAGAGAGGGAGGAAACATTCAGTACTTC.

The gene calls are TRBV10-3 and TRBJ1-5; D ambiguous. The CDR3 has 17 residues. V was pared by 0 bases and J by 2 bases, with 14 bases between. The germline gives CDR1 ENHRY, CDR2 SYGVKD. This CDR3 reads CAISESSTMEGNQPQHF. The CDR3 nucleotides are TGTGCCATCAGTGAGTCTAGCACCATGGAGGGCAATCAGCCCCAGCATTTT.